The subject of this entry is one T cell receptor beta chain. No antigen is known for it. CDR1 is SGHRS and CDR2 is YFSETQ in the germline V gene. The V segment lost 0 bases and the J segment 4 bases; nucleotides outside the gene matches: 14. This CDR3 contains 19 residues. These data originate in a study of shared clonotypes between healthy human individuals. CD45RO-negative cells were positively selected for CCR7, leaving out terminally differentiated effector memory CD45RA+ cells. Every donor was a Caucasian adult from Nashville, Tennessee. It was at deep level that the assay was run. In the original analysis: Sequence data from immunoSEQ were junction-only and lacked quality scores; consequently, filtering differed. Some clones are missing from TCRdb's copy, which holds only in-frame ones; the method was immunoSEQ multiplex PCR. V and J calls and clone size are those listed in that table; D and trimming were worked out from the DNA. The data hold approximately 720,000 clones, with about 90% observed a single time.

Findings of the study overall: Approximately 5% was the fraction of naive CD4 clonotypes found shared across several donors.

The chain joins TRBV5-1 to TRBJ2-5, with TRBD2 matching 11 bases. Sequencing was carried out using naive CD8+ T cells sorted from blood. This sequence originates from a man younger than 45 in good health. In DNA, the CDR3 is TGCGCCAGCAGCTTGGTCGAGATCGGACTAGCGGGCTTAGGAGAGACCCAGTACTTC. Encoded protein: CASSLVEIGLAGLGETQYF.